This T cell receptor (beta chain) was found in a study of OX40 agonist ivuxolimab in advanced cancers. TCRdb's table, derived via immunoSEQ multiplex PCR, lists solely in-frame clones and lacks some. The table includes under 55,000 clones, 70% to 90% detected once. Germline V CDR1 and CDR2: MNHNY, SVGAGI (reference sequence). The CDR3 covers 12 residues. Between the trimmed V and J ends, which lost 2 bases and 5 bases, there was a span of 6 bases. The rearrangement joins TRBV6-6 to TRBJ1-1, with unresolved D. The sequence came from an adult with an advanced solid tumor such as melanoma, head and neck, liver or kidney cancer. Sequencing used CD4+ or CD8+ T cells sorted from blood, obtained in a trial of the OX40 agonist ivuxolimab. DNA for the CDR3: TGTGCCAGCAGTTACGATGCAACTGAAGCTTTCTTT. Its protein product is CASSYDATEAFF.